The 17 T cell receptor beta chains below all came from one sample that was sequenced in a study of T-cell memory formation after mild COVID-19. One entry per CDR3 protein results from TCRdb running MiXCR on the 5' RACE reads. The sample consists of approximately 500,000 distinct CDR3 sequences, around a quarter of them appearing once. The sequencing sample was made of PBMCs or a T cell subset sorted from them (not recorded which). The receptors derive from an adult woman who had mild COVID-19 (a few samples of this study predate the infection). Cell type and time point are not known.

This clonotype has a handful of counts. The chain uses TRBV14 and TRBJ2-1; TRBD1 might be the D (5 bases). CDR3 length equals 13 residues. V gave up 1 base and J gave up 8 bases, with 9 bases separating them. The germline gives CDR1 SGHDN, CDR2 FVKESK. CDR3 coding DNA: TGTGCCAGCAGCCAAGTGGGGCTCTATGAGCAGTTCTTC. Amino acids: CASSQVGLYEQFF. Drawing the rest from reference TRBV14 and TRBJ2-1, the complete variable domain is EAGVTQFPSHSVIEKGQTVTLRCDPISGHDNLYWYRRVMGKEIKFLLHFVKESKQDESGMPNNRFLAERTGGTYSTLKVQPAELEDSGVYFCASSQVGLYEQFFGPGTRLTVL.

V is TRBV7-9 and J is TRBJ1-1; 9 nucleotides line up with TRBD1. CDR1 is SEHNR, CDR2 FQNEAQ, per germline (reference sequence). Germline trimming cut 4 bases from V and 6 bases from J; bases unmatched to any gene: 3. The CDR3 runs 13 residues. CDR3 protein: CASSSQGAPEAFF. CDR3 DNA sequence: TGTGCCAGCAGCTCACAGGGGGCCCCTGAAGCTTTCTTT.

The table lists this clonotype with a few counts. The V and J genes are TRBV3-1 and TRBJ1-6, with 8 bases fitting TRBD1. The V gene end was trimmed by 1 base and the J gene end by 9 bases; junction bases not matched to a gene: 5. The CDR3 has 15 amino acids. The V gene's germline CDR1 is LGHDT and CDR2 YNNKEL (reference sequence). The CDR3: CASSQAWTGISPLHF. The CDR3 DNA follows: TGTGCCAGCAGCCAAGCATGGACAGGGATTTCACCCCTCCACTTT. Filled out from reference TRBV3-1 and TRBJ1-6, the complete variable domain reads DTAVSQTPKYLVTQMGNDKSIKCEQNLGHDTMYWYKQDSKKFLKIMFSYNNKELIINETVPNRFSPKSPDKAHLNLHINSLELGDSAVYFCASSQAWTGISPLHFGNGTRLTVT.

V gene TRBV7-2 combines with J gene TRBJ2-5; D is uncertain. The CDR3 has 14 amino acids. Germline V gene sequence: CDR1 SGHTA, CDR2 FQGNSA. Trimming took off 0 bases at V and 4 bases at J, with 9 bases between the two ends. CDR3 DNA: TGTGCCAGCAGCTTAGCGCATATCACAGAGACCCAGTACTTC. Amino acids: CASSLAHITETQYF.

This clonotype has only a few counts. This CDR3 reads CSASSVKQGRSYEQYF. The CDR3 DNA reads TGCAGTGCTAGCTCGGTGAAGCAGGGCCGCTCCTACGAGCAGTACTTC. The rearrangement uses TRBV20-1 and TRBJ2-7; D perhaps matches TRBD1 (5 bases). The CDR3 runs 16 residues. Looked up from germline, CDR1 is DFQATT and CDR2 is SNEGSKA (reference sequence). V lost 3 bases to trimming and J lost 0 bases, with 18 bases between them.

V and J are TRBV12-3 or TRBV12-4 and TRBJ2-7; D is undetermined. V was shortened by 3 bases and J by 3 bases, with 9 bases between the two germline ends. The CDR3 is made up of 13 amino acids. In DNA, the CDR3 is TGTGCCAGCAGTTTTGGACCGAACTACGAGCAGTACTTC. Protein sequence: CASSFGPNYEQYF.

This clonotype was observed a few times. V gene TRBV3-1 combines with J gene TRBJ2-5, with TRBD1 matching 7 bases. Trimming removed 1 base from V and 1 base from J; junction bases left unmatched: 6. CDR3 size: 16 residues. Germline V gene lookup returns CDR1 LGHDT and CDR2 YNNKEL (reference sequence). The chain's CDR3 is CASSQGVGTVQETQYF. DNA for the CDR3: TGTGCCAGCAGCCAAGGAGTAGGGACAGTCCAAGAGACCCAGTACTTC.

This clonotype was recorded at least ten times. The CDR3 is CASSLRTGNTGELFF. The CDR3 coding sequence is TGCGCCAGCAGCTTGAGGACAGGGAACACCGGGGAGCTGTTTTTT. The chain carries TRBV5-1 and TRBJ2-2; 7 nucleotides match TRBD1. Germline V gives CDR1 SGHRS, CDR2 YFSETQ. This CDR3 spans 15 amino acids. The trim removed 1 base at V and 1 base at J, leaving 1 base unmatched.

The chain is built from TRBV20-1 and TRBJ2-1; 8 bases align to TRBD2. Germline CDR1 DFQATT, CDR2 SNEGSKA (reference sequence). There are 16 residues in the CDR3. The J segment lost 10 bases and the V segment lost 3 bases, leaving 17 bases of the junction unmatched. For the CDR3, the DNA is TGCAGTGCTAGTAGTCCCCATCTCGGACTAGCTTACGAGCAGTTCTTC. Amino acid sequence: CSASSPHLGLAYEQFF.

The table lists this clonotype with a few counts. The CDR3 DNA reads TGTGCCAGCAGTACCACCTCTAATTCACCCCTCCACTTT. This translates into CASSTTSNSPLHF. The rearrangement links TRBV11-3 to TRBJ1-6, with D unresolved. This CDR3 comprises 13 residues. CDR1 and CDR2 from the germline V gene are SGHNT and YENEEA. The V end was cut by 6 bases, the J end by 6 bases, with 9 bases between.

The CDR3 protein is CASSRSDSYEQYF. CDR3 sequence (DNA): TGCGCCAGCAGCAGATCAGACTCCTACGAGCAGTACTTC. The rearrangement uses TRBV5-1 and TRBJ2-7; D call uncertain. The CDR3 length is 13 residues. The germline V and J ends were trimmed by 4 bases and 0 bases, with 8 bases remaining between them. Germline V gives CDR1 SGHRS, CDR2 YFSETQ.

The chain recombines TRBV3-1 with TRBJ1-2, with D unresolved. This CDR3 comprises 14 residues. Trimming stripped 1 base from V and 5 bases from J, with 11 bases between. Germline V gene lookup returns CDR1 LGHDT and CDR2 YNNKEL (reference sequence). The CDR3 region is CASSQVAGTYGYTF. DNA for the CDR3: TGTGCCAGCAGCCAAGTGGCAGGAACGTATGGCTACACCTTC.

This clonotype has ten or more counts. In DNA, the CDR3 is TGCGCCAGCAGCTTGTCCAGTCCTATCGAGCAGTACTTC. It is translated as CASSLSSPIEQYF. V usage is TRBV5-1 and J usage is TRBJ2-7, with D unclear. Trimming took off 1 base at V and 6 bases at J, with 11 bases between the two ends. CDR1 is SGHRS, CDR2 YFSETQ, per germline. The CDR3 sequence is 13 residues long.

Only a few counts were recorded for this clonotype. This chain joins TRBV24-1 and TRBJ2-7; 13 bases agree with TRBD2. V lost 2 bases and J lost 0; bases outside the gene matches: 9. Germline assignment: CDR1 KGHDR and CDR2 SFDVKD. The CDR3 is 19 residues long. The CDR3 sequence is CATSDYLSGTSGASYEQYF. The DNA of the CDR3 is TGTGCCACCAGTGATTACCTATCCGGGACTAGCGGGGCCTCCTACGAGCAGTACTTC.

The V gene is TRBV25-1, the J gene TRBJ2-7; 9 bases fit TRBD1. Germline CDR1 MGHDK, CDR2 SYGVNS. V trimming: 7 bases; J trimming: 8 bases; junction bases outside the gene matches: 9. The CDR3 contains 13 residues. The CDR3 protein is CASIPGQGGKQYF. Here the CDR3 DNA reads TGTGCCAGCATCCCGGGACAGGGAGGGAAGCAGTACTTC.

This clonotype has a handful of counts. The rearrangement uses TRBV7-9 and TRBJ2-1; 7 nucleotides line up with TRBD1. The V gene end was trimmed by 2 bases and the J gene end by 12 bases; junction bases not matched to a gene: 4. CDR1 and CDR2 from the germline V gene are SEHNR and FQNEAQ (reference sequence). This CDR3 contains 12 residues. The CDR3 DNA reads TGTGCCAGCAGCTTAACCGACAGGGTGCAGTTCTTC. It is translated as CASSLTDRVQFF. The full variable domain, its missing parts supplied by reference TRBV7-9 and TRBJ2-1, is DTGVSQNPRHKITKRGQNVTFRCDPISEHNRLYWYRQTLGQGPEFLTYFQNEAQLEKSRLLSDRFSAERPKGSFSTLEIQRTEQGDSAMYLCASSLTDRVQFFGPGTRLTVL.

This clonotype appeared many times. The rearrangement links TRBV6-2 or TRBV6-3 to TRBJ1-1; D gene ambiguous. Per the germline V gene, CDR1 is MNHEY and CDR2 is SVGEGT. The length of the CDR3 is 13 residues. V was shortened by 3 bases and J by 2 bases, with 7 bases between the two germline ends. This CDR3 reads CASSYEGNTEAFF. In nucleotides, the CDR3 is TGTGCCAGCAGTTATGAGGGTAACACTGAAGCTTTCTTT.